These 5 T cell receptor beta chains originate from one sample sequenced in a study of cytomegalovirus exposure and HLA in healthy donors. Only in-frame clones appear in the TCRdb table, and some are missing; sequencing was by immunoSEQ multiplex PCR. The data contain 120,000 or so clones, 95% to 96% of them seen just once; the ten biggest clones take up about 1.7%. What was sequenced was PBMCs. These receptors were taken from a man between 18 and 35 years old in good health and CMV-seronegative.

V is TRBV10-3 and J is TRBJ2-3; 9 bases are a match to TRBD2. V lost 0 bases, J lost 0 bases, and 13 bases stayed unmatched. Per the germline V gene, CDR1 is ENHRY and CDR2 is SYGVKD. The CDR3 length is 20 residues. The CDR3 region is CAISESTLLAGATSTDTQYF. The CDR3 DNA follows: TGTGCCATCAGTGAGTCGACACTACTAGCGGGTGCAACTAGCACAGATACGCAGTATTTT.

The V call is TRBV9, the J call TRBJ2-1; 7 nucleotides align to TRBD2. The CDR3 contains 15 residues. Trimming at V came to 4 bases and at J to 4 bases, leaving 8 bases not matched to a gene. Germline values: CDR1 SGDLS, CDR2 YYNGEE. The CDR3: CASSRGVAAYNEQFF. CDR3 in DNA: TGTGCCAGCAGCCGGGGGGTAGCGGCGTACAATGAGCAGTTCTTC.

In this sample, this clone turned up once. V usage is TRBV7-9 and J usage is TRBJ2-1, with D tentatively TRBD2 (5 bases). Trimming removed 5 bases at V and 6 bases at J, with 14 bases between. The CDR3 runs 14 residues. The germline gives CDR1 SEHNR, CDR2 FQNEAQ (reference sequence). The CDR3 bases are TGTGCCAGCAGCCCCGAACTAGTGACCAATGAGCAGTTCTTC. Residues: CASSPELVTNEQFF.

The J gene is TRBJ1-2, the V gene TRBV18; 8 bases fit TRBD1. V was pared by 2 bases and J by 8 bases, with 7 bases of the junction left unmatched. The CDR3 is 14 amino acids. CDR1 and CDR2 from the germline V gene are KGHSH and LQKENI. The CDR3 sequence: CASSPSTGELGYTF. In nucleotides, the CDR3 is TGTGCCAGCTCACCATCGACAGGGGAGCTCGGCTACACCTTC.

J is TRBJ1-4 and V is TRBV19; D is perhaps TRBD1 (5 bases). The CDR3 is made up of 15 amino acids. Per germline, CDR1 LNHDA and CDR2 SQIVND (reference sequence). The V gene lost 7 bases and the J gene lost 5 bases, with 17 bases spanning the gap. The CDR3 coding sequence is TGTGCCAGTATTGTCCGGGACGGGGGGAATGAAAAACTGTTTTTT. It specifies CASIVRDGGNEKLFF.